The 20 T cell receptor beta chains presented below share a single source sample, sequenced in a study of blood T cell repertoires in COVID-19. Generated by immunoSEQ multiplex PCR, the TCRdb table keeps only in-frame clones and is missing some. Among around 200,000 clones, around nine tenths were seen once, and the ten largest hold about 2.6%. The material sequenced was peripheral blood. All receptors come from a middle-aged man with active or convalescent COVID-19.

The gene calls are TRBV5-1 and TRBJ1-1, with 7 bases matching TRBD1. This CDR3 has 14 residues. Germline CDR1 SGHRS, CDR2 YFSETQ. With 0 bases clipped from V and 1 base from J, the junction kept 0 bases outside the gene matches. CDR3 in DNA: TGCGCCAGCAGCTTGGACAGGGGGAACACTGAAGCTTTCTTT. Residues: CASSLDRGNTEAFF.

The V gene is TRBV6-6, the J gene TRBJ1-2; D is uncertain. Trimming stripped 5 bases from V and 8 bases from J, with 15 bases between. Germline V gene lookup returns CDR1 MNHNY and CDR2 SVGAGI (reference sequence). The length of the CDR3 is 13 residues. CDR3 coding DNA: TGTGCCAGCAGTCCCGGTGACATTGGAGGCTACACCTTC. It is translated as CASSPGDIGGYTF.

V gene TRBV6-2 or TRBV6-3 combines with J gene TRBJ1-2; 7 positions match TRBD1. The CDR3 extends over 14 amino acids. Germline values: CDR1 MNHEY, CDR2 SVGEGT. Trimming at V came to 6 bases and at J to 2 bases, leaving 6 bases not matched to a gene. CDR3 loop: CASSSTGSNYGYTF. The CDR3, as DNA: TGTGCCAGCAGCTCGACAGGGTCCAACTATGGCTACACCTTC.

The genes are TRBV4-2 and TRBJ1-5; D might be TRBD1 (5 bases). The germline gives CDR1 LGHNA, CDR2 YNFKEQ. V was clipped by 0 bases and J by 11 bases, with 17 bases between them. This CDR3 spans 15 amino acids. The CDR3 coding sequence is TGTGCCAGCAGCCAAGATTGGGGGGATTCGAAGGCCCAGCATTTT. Translating it yields CASSQDWGDSKAQHF.

The J gene is TRBJ2-1, the V gene TRBV15, with 9 nucleotides matching TRBD1. V lost 3 bases to trimming and J lost 0 bases; unmatched junction nucleotides: 0. Per the germline V gene, CDR1 is LNHNV and CDR2 is YYDKDF (reference sequence). This CDR3 has 15 residues. CDR3 in amino acids: CATSRDRGSYNEQFF. CDR3 nucleotide sequence: TGTGCCACCAGCAGGGACAGGGGCTCCTACAATGAGCAGTTCTTC. The entire variable domain, with the rest obtained from reference TRBV15 and TRBJ2-1, is as follows: DAMVIQNPRYQVTQFGKPVTLSCSQTLNHNVMYWYQQKSSQAPKLLFHYYDKDFNNEADTPDNFQSRRPNTSFCFLDIRSPGLGDTAMYLCATSRDRGSYNEQFFGPGTRLTVL.

V gene TRBV6-5 combines with J gene TRBJ2-3; D gene unclear. Germline V gene data show CDR1 as MNHEY and CDR2 as SVGAGI. V lost 3 bases and J 0 bases, leaving 7 bases between the germline ends. The CDR3 is made up of 14 amino acids. CDR3 in amino acids: CASSYSGSTDTQYF. The CDR3, as DNA: TGTGCCAGCAGTTATTCGGGTAGCACAGATACGCAGTATTTT.

The chain has TRBV14 and TRBJ2-2; 10 bases are shared with TRBD1. The CDR3 sequence is 15 residues long. After removal of 4 bases from V and 7 bases from J, the junction contained 6 bases not matched to a gene. Germline CDR1 and CDR2: SGHDN and FVKESK. This chain's CDR3 is CASSRYGQGVGELFF. CDR3 nucleotide sequence: TGTGCCAGCAGCCGATATGGACAGGGGGTCGGGGAGCTGTTTTTT.

The genes are TRBV7-9 and TRBJ2-6; 11 bases agree with TRBD1. Germline CDR1 SEHNR, CDR2 FQNEAQ (reference sequence). This CDR3 spans 20 amino acids. Germline trimming cut 5 bases from V and 0 bases from J; bases unmatched to any gene: 12. The CDR3 sequence is CASSTNVRTGGLSGANVLTF. CDR3 coding DNA: TGTGCCAGCAGCACAAACGTTAGGACAGGGGGCCTCTCTGGGGCCAACGTCCTGACTTTC.

The chain has TRBV5-1 and TRBJ2-7, with a tentative D call TRBD2 (6 bases). CDR1 and CDR2 from the germline V gene are SGHRS and YFSETQ. The CDR3 has 15 residues. Between the trimmed V and J ends, which lost 0 bases and 4 bases, there was a span of 14 bases. The DNA for the CDR3 is TGCGCCAGCAGCTTGGCCATGGGGGGTGGTTACGAGCAGTACTTC. This encodes CASSLAMGGGYEQYF.

V and J are TRBV6-5 and TRBJ2-7; TRBD2 aligns across 7 bases. Unmatched junction bases numbered 10, after V lost 6 bases and J lost 2 bases. This CDR3 has 15 amino acids. CDR1 MNHEY and CDR2 SVGAGI come from the germline V gene. CDR3 amino acids: CASRLFGGKTYEQYF. The CDR3 nucleotides are TGTGCCAGCAGGCTATTCGGGGGGAAAACCTACGAGCAGTACTTC.

The sample holds a few counts of this clone. The chain uses TRBV6-4 and TRBJ1-3, with D hard to call. The CDR3 contains 15 residues. In germline, CDR1 is MRHNA, CDR2 SNTAGT. The germline V and J ends were trimmed by 0 bases and 1 base, with 7 bases remaining between them. The CDR3, as DNA: TGTGCCAGCAGTGACTCAGGAGATTCTGGAAACACCATATATTTT. Translated: CASSDSGDSGNTIYF.

The rearrangement links TRBV28 to TRBJ1-6, with a weak D call TRBD1 (6 bases). With 6 bases removed from V and 10 bases from J, the gap between germline ends came to 16 bases. The germline CDR1 and CDR2 sequences are MDHEN and SYDVKM. This CDR3 region has 14 residues. CDR3 in DNA: TGTGCCAGCAGCTTGGGGGCAGGAGAATCACCCCTCCACTTT. This translates into CASSLGAGESPLHF.

The V call is TRBV9, the J call TRBJ2-1, with 9 nucleotides matching TRBD1. The junction had 13 bases not matched to a gene; V was cut back by 4 bases and J by 5 bases. Germline V gene sequence: CDR1 SGDLS, CDR2 YYNGEE. This CDR3 has 17 residues. The CDR3 nucleotides are TGTGCCAGCAGCACCCGGGACAGGGCGGCTGGGCACAATGAGCAGTTCTTC. Translation gives CASSTRDRAAGHNEQFF.

This chain connects TRBV6-5 to TRBJ1-2; TRBD1 might be the D (5 bases). CDR3 length: 15 residues. Trimming stripped 6 bases from V and 3 bases from J, with 17 bases between. Germline CDR1 is MNHEY and CDR2 is SVGAGI. Written as DNA, the CDR3 is TGTGCCAGCAGACCTCCTCAAGGGGCTCACTATGGCTACACCTTC. Encoded protein: CASRPPQGAHYGYTF.

The chain combines TRBV5-8 with TRBJ1-1, with D perhaps matching TRBD1 (5 bases). V gave up 1 base and J gave up 5 bases, with 6 bases separating them. Germline lookup yields CDR1 SGHTS and CDR2 YDEGEE. The CDR3 runs to 12 residues. The CDR3 nucleotides read TGTGCCAGCAGCTTGAAGGGGACTGAAGCTTTCTTT. Its protein product is CASSLKGTEAFF.

The chain recombines TRBV6-1 with TRBJ1-4, with D possibly TRBD1 on 5 matching bases. Trimming took off 0 bases at V and 7 bases at J, with 12 bases between the two ends. The CDR3 totals 15 residues. Germline CDR1 and CDR2: MNHNS and SASEGT. The CDR3 DNA is TGTGCCAGCAGTGAAGCAGGGATGGGACTTGAAAAACTGTTTTTT. Translated: CASSEAGMGLEKLFF.

The table lists this clone with a count of one. This chain uses TRBV6-6 with TRBJ2-4; TRBD1 might be the D (6 bases). V was pared by 5 bases and J by 0 bases, with 8 bases between. Germline-derived CDR1 and CDR2 are MNHNY and SVGAGI (reference sequence). The CDR3 length is 14 residues. DNA for the CDR3: TGTGCCAGCAGTGGGGGCCTAGCCAAAAACATTCAGTACTTC. It specifies CASSGGLAKNIQYF.

The gene calls are TRBV4-1 and TRBJ2-2; no definite D call. The CDR3 runs to 16 residues. Germline loops: CDR1 MGHRA, CDR2 YSYEKL. V was clipped by 0 bases and J by 0 bases, with 8 bases between them. The CDR3, as DNA: TGCGCCAGCAGCCAAGAATGGCGGTCGAACACCGGGGAGCTGTTTTTT. Protein: CASSQEWRSNTGELFF.

The V call is TRBV7-2, the J call TRBJ1-2, with D possibly being TRBD1 (5 bases). The CDR3 totals 15 residues. Per the germline V gene, CDR1 is SGHTA and CDR2 is FQGNSA. V was clipped by 0 bases and J by 4 bases, with 12 bases between them. CDR3 amino acids: CASSLAAGQGYGYTF. For the CDR3, the DNA is TGTGCCAGCAGCTTAGCGGCAGGGCAGGGCTATGGCTACACCTTC. The whole variable domain, filled in from reference TRBV7-2 and TRBJ1-2, reads GAGVSQSPSNKVTEKGKDVELRCDPISGHTALYWYRQSLGQGLEFLIYFQGNSAPDKSGLPSDRFSAERTGGSVSTLTIQRTQQEDSAVYLCASSLAAGQGYGYTFGSGTRLTVV.

This rearrangement joins TRBV12-5 to TRBJ1-2, with 7 bases identical to TRBD1. CDR1 is LGHNT, CDR2 FRNRAP, per germline. This CDR3 has 15 residues. V dropped 0 bases and J dropped 2; count of bases not matched to a gene: 3. The CDR3 nucleotides are TGTGCTAGTGGTTTGGTTCACAGGGGAAACTATGGCTACACCTTC. Translation gives CASGLVHRGNYGYTF.